Below are 5 T cell receptor beta chains sequenced from a single sample in a study of T cells in Graves' hyperthyroidism and ophthalmopathy. RNA transcripts yielded amplified TCR beta CDR3 regions. The TCR CDR3 first-round RT-PCR relied on the HTBI primer set. TCRdb processed the multiplex PCR reads anew with MiXCR; each CDR3 protein has one entry. The sample has 500,000 or so distinct CDR3 sequences; 17% are singletons. Source material: blood. The receptors stem from a woman aged 18-35 years with Graves' ophthalmopathy.

This clonotype was seen a handful of times. The V gene is TRBV18, the J gene TRBJ2-7; D perhaps matches TRBD2 (6 bases). Germline values: CDR1 KGHSH, CDR2 LQKENI. The germline V and J ends were trimmed by 4 bases and 7 bases, with 14 bases remaining between them. The CDR3 runs to 13 residues. The CDR3 spells CASSRTTWGEQYF. The CDR3 bases are TGTGCCAGCTCACGGACTACCTGGGGGGAGCAGTACTTC.

This clonotype was counted at least ten times. The gene calls are TRBV7-8 and TRBJ2-1, with 8 bases lining up with TRBD2. This CDR3 contains 16 residues. J was trimmed by 7 bases and V by 2 bases; bases with no gene match: 10. CDR1 is SGHVS and CDR2 is FQNEAQ in the germline V gene. The CDR3 DNA is TGTGCCAGCAGCTTATTATCCGTCAGACTAGCGAATGAGCAGTTCTTC. It yields the protein CASSLLSVRLANEQFF.

The chain recombines TRBV28 with TRBJ1-5; possibly TRBD1 for D (6 bases). The CDR3 is 14 residues long. V was cut by 8 bases and J by 0 bases, with 11 bases left in between. Germline CDR1 MDHEN, CDR2 SYDVKM. The CDR3 DNA reads as TGTGCCAGCGACAGGTTCTATAGCAATCAGCCCCAGCATTTT. This sequence encodes CASDRFYSNQPQHF. Full variable domain (outside the CDR3, taken from reference TRBV28 and TRBJ1-5): DVKVTQSSRYLVKRTGEKVFLECVQDMDHENMFWYRQDPGLGLRLIYFSYDVKMKEKGDIPEGYSVSREKKERFSLILESASTNQTSMYLCASDRFYSNQPQHFGDGTRLSIL.

This clonotype was observed many times. The V and J genes are TRBV2 and TRBJ1-1; the D is unclear. CDR1 SNHLY and CDR2 FYNNEI come from the germline V gene. The CDR3 loop spans 14 amino acids. The ends were cut back, 4 bases at V and 1 base at J, with 10 bases in the middle. CDR3 sequence (DNA): TGTGCCAGCAGTGGTGAAGTTGGGAACACTGAAGCTTTCTTT. This codes for CASSGEVGNTEAFF.

This clonotype came up many times. The J gene is TRBJ2-7, the V gene TRBV29-1; D is undetermined. V was cut by 1 base and J by 0 bases, with 13 bases left in between. The CDR3 extends over 15 amino acids. Germline V gene data show CDR1 as SQVTM and CDR2 as ANQGSEA. Here the CDR3 DNA reads TGCAGCGTTGAAGGAACGGATCGCGGCTCCTACGAGCAGTACTTC. Protein: CSVEGTDRGSYEQYF.